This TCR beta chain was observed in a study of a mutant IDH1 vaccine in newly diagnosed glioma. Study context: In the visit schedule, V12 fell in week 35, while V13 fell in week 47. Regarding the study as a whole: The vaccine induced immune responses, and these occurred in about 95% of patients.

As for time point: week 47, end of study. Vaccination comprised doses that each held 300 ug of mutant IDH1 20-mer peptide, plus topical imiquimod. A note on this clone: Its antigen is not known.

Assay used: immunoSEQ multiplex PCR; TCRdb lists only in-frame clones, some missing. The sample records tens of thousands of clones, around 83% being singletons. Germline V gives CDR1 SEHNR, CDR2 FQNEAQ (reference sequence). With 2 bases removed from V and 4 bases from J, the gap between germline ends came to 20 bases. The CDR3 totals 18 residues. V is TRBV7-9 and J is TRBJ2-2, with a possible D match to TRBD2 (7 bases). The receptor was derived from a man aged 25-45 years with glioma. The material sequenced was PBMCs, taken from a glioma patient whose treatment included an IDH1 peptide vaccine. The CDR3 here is CASSLRGASGDLTGELFF. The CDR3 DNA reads TGTGCCAGCAGCTTACGGGGGGCCAGCGGGGACCTCACCGGGGAGCTGTTTTTT.